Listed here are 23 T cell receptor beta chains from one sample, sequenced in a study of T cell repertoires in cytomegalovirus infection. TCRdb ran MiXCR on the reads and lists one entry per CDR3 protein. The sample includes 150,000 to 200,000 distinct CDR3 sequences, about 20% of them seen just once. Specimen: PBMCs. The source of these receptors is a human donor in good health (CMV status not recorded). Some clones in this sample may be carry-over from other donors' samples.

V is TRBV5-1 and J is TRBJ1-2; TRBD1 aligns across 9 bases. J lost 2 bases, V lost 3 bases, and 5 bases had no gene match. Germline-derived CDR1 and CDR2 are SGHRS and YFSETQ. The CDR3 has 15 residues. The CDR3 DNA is TGCGCCAGCAGCTGGACAGGGGAGCCAAACTATGGCTACACCTTC. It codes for CASSWTGEPNYGYTF.

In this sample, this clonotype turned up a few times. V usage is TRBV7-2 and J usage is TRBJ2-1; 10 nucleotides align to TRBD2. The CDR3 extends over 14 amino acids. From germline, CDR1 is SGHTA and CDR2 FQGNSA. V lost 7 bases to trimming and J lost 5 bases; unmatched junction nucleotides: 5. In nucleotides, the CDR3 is TGTGCCAGCACCCGGACTAGCGGAGACAATGAGCAGTTCTTC. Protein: CASTRTSGDNEQFF.

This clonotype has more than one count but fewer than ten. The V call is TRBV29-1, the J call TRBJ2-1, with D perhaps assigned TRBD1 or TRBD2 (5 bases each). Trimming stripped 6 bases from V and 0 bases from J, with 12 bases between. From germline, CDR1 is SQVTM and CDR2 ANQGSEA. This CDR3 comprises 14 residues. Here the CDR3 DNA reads TGCAGCGTGGGACGTTCAAGCTCCTACAATGAGCAGTTCTTC. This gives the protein CSVGRSSSYNEQFF.

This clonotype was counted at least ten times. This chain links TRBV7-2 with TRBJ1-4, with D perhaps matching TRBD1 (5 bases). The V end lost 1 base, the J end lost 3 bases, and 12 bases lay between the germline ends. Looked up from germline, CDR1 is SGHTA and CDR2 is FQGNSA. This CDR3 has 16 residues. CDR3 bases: TGTGCCAGCAGCTTAGGGGGGAGTCGGGCTAATGAAAAACTGTTTTTT. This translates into CASSLGGSRANEKLFF. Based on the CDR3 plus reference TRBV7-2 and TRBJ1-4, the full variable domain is GAGVSQSPSNKVTEKGKDVELRCDPISGHTALYWYRQSLGQGLEFLIYFQGNSAPDKSGLPSDRFSAERTGGSVSTLTIQRTQQEDSAVYLCASSLGGSRANEKLFFGSGTQLSVL.

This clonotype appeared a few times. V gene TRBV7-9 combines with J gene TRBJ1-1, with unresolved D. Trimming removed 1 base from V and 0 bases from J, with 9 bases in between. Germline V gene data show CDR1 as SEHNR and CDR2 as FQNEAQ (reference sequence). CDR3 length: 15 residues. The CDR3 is CASSLEGQMNTEAFF. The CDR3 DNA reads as TGTGCCAGCAGCTTAGAAGGTCAGATGAACACTGAAGCTTTCTTT.

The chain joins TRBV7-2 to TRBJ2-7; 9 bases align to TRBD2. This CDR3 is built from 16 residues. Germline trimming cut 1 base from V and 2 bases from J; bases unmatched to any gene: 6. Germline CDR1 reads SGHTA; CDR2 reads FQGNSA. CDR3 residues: CASSLGVSGSTYEQYF. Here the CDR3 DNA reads TGTGCCAGCAGCTTAGGTGTTAGCGGGAGTACCTACGAGCAGTACTTC.

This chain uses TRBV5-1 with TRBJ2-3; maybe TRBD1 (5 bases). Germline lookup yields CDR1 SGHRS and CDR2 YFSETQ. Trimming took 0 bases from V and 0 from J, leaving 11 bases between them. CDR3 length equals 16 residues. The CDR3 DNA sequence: TGCGCCAGCAGCTTGGCTGTTCAGGGAAGCACAGATACGCAGTATTTT. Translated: CASSLAVQGSTDTQYF.

CDR3 DNA: TGTGCCAGCTCACCAAACCAGGGTATGAACACTGAAGCTTTCTTT. It encodes CASSPNQGMNTEAFF. The chain recombines TRBV18 with TRBJ1-1, with a weak D call TRBD1 (5 bases). Germline CDR1 and CDR2: KGHSH and LQKENI. The ends were cut back, 2 bases at V and 0 bases at J, with 10 bases in the middle. The CDR3 spans 15 residues.

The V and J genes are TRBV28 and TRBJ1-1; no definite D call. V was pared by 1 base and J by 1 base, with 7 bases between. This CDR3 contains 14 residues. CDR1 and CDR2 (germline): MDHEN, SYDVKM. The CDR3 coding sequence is TGTGCCAGCAGTTTATTCCGGGGGAACACTGAAGCTTTCTTT. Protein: CASSLFRGNTEAFF. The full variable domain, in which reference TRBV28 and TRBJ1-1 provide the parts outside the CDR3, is DVKVTQSSRYLVKRTGEKVFLECVQDMDHENMFWYRQDPGLGLRLIYFSYDVKMKEKGDIPEGYSVSREKKERFSLILESASTNQTSMYLCASSLFRGNTEAFFGQGTRLTVV.

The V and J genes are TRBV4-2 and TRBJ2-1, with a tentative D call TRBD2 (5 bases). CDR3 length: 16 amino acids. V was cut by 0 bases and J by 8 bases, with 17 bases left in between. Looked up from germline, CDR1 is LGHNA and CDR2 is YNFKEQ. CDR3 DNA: TGTGCCAGCAGCCAAGAAGCGGTCCAAGAGGAGTATGAGCAGTTCTTC. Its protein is CASSQEAVQEEYEQFF.

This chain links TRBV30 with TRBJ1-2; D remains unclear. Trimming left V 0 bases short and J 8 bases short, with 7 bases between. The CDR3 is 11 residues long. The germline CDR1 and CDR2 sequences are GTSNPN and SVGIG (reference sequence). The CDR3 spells CAWSVRKGYTF. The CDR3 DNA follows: TGTGCCTGGAGTGTACGGAAGGGCTACACCTTC.

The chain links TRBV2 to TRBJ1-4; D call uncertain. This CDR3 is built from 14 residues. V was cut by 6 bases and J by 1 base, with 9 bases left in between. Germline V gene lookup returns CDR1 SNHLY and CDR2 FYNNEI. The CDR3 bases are TGTGCCAGCAGGAAGGGAGGAACTAATGAAAAACTGTTTTTT. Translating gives CASRKGGTNEKLFF.

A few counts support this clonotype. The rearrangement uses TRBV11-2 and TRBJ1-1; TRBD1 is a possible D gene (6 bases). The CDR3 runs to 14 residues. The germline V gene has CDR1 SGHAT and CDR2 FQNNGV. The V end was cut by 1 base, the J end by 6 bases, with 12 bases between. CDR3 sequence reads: CASSLGGQRSEAFF. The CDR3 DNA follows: TGTGCCAGCAGCTTAGGTGGACAGCGTTCTGAAGCTTTCTTT.

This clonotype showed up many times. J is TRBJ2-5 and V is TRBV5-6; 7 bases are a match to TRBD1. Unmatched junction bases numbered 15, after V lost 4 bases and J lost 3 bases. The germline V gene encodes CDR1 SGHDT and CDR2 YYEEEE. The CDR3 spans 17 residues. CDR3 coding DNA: TGTGCCAGCAGCCCTCAAACAGGGGCCCGAGGCGAAGAGACCCAGTACTTC. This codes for CASSPQTGARGEETQYF.

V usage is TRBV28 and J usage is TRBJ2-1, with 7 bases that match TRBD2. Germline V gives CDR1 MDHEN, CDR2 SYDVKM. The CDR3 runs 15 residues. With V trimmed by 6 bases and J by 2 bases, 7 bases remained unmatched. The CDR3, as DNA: TGTGCCAGCAGATATCCCGGGACTACCTACAATGAGCAGTTCTTC. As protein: CASRYPGTTYNEQFF.

CDR3 loop: CASSLFSFYEQYF. The CDR3 bases are TGTGCCAGCAGCTTATTCTCGTTTTACGAGCAGTACTTC. V gene TRBV11-3 combines with J gene TRBJ2-7; D is uncertain. CDR1 is SGHNT and CDR2 is YENEEA in the germline V gene. The CDR3 consists of 13 residues. The germline V and J ends were trimmed by 2 bases and 4 bases, with 9 bases remaining between them.

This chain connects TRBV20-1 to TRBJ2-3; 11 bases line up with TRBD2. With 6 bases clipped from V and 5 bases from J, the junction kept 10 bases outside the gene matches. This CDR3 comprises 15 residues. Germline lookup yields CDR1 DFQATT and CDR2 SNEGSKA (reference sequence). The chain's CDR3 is CSAPLAGGSGDTQYF. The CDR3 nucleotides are TGCAGTGCCCCCCTAGCGGGAGGATCTGGAGATACGCAGTATTTT.

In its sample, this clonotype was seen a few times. The DNA of the CDR3 is TGTGCCAGCAGCCACCTTGGACAGGGAACTGAAGCTTTCTTT. Translation gives CASSHLGQGTEAFF. J is TRBJ1-1 and V is TRBV7-8, with TRBD1 matching 8 bases. Trimming removed 5 bases from V and 5 bases from J; junction bases left unmatched: 7. The CDR3 is 14 amino acids. Germline CDR1 and CDR2: SGHVS and FQNEAQ.

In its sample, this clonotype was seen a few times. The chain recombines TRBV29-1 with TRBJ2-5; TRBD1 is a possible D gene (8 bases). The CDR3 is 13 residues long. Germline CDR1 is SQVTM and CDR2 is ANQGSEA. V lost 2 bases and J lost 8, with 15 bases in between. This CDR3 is CSVERTGGDTQYF. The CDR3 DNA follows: TGCAGCGTTGAACGAACAGGGGGGGATACCCAGTACTTC. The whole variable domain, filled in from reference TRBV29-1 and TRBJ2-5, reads SAVISQKPSRDICQRGTSLTIQCQVDSQVTMMFWYRQQPGQSLTLIATANQGSEATYESGFVIDKFPISRPNLTFSTLTVSNMSPEDSSIYLCSVERTGGDTQYFGPGTRLLVL.

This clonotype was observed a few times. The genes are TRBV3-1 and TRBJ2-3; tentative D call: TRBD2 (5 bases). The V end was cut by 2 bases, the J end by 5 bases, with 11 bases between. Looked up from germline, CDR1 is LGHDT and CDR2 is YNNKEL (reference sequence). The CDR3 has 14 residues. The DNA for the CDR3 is TGTGCCAGCAGCCAATCGGAGGTCGTAGATACGCAGTATTTT. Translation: CASSQSEVVDTQYF.

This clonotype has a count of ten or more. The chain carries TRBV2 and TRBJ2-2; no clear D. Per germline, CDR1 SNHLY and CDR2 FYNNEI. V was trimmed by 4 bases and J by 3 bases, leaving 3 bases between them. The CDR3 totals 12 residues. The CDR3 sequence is CASSGDTGELFF. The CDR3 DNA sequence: TGTGCCAGCAGTGGGGACACCGGGGAGCTGTTTTTT.

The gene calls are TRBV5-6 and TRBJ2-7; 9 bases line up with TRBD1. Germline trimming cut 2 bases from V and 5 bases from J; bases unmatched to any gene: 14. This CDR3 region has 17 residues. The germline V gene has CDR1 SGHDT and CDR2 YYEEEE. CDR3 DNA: TGTGCCAGCAGCTTTTATTTACGGGACAGGGTCCCGAACGAGCAGTACTTC. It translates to CASSFYLRDRVPNEQYF.

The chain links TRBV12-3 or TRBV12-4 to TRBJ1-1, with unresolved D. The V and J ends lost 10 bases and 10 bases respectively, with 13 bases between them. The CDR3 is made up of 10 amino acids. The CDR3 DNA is TGTGCCACCACCCCCAGAGGAGCTTTCTTT. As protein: CATTPRGAFF.